The sequence of this TCR beta chain was determined in a study of blood T cell repertoires in COVID-19. Data came from immunoSEQ multiplex PCR; TCRdb stores just in-frame clones and leaves some out. The sample comprises about 180,000 clones, 86% of which are singletons, and more than 7.5% rests with the top ten. The V and J ends lost 1 base and 4 bases respectively, with 14 bases between them. There are 15 residues in the CDR3. Per germline, CDR1 SGHRS and CDR2 YFSETQ. Enrollees, about 18 to 89 years old, lived in 24 US areas. Sequenced input: PBMCs or T cells enriched from blood (not recorded which). The rearrangement links TRBV5-1 to TRBJ2-5; D possibly corresponds to TRBD2 (5 bases). This TCR came from a woman in her 30s who had recovered from COVID-19. The CDR3 loop reads CASSLFGMGRETQYF. The DNA for the CDR3 is TGCGCCAGCAGCTTGTTTGGAATGGGGAGAGAGACCCAGTACTTC. Full variable domain (missing parts from reference TRBV5-1 and TRBJ2-5): KAGVTQTPRYLIKTRGQQVTLSCSPISGHRSVSWYQQTPGQGLQFLFEYFSETQRNKGNFPGRFSGRQFSNSRSEMNVSTLELGDSALYLCASSLFGMGRETQYFGPGTRLLVL.